This is a list of T cell receptor beta chains from one sample in a study of blood T cell repertoires in COVID-19. The method was immunoSEQ multiplex PCR; TCRdb's version includes in-frame clones alone and lacks a portion of them. The sample carries 250,000 or so clones, approximately 86% recorded once. Source material: peripheral blood. The source is a man older than 75 with acute or convalescent COVID-19. The CDR3 runs from the conserved cysteine through the conserved F or W. A D gene is named only where the DNA matches it firmly. Expanded clones get a size class; other rows say once, few or many, or leave the size out.

j_call: TRBJ2-7
clone_size: NA
d_call: NA
v_call: TRBV6-5
cdr3_nt: TGTGCCAGCAGACAGGCCTACGAGCAGTACTTC
cdr3_aa: CASRQAYEQYF

j_call: TRBJ2-2
clone_size: NA
d_call: NA
v_call: TRBV2
cdr3_nt: TGTGCCAGCAGTTTCGACAACCCGAACACCGGGGAGCTGTTTTTT
cdr3_aa: CASSFDNPNTGELFF

j_call: TRBJ2-7
clone_size: NA
d_call: NA
v_call: TRBV11-1
cdr3_nt: TGTGCCAGCAAGGAGGGGCCTCGGAGGGAGCAGTACTTC
cdr3_aa: CASKEGPRREQYF

j_call: TRBJ2-5
clone_size: NA
d_call: TRBD1
v_call: TRBV11-2
cdr3_nt: TGTGCCAGCAGCTTAACCAGGGGGCGAGAGACCCAGTACTTC
cdr3_aa: CASSLTRGRETQYF

j_call: TRBJ2-3
clone_size: NA
d_call: NA
v_call: TRBV6-2/TRBV6-3
cdr3_nt: TGTGCCAGCAGTTACTTTGCGGGTAGTAGAGATACGCAGTATTTT
cdr3_aa: CASSYFAGSRDTQYF

j_call: TRBJ1-1
clone_size: NA
d_call: NA
v_call: TRBV5-1
cdr3_nt: TGCGCCAGCAGCCAGACACAGGGTGAATATTCTGAAGCTTTCTTT
cdr3_aa: CASSQTQGEYSEAFF

j_call: TRBJ2-3
clone_size: NA
d_call: NA
v_call: TRBV7-2
cdr3_nt: TGTGCCAGCAGTTTCCGGAGATTAGCGCAACGCACAGATACGCAGTATTTT
cdr3_aa: CASSFRRLAQRTDTQYF

j_call: TRBJ1-6
clone_size: NA
d_call: TRBD1
v_call: TRBV7-9
cdr3_nt: TGTGCCAGCAGCTCTAAAGGACAGGGGAATTCACCCCTCCACTTT
cdr3_aa: CASSSKGQGNSPLHF

j_call: TRBJ1-6
clone_size: NA
d_call: NA
v_call: TRBV3-1/TRBV3-2
cdr3_nt: TGTGCCAGCAGCCTGACAGAACATAATTCACCCCTCCACTTT
cdr3_aa: CASSLTEHNSPLHF

j_call: TRBJ1-2
clone_size: NA
d_call: TRBD1
v_call: TRBV12-3/TRBV12-4
cdr3_nt: TGTGCCAGCAGGAGACAGGGGGCCGTTGGCTACACCTTC
cdr3_aa: CASRRQGAVGYTF

j_call: TRBJ1-6
clone_size: few
d_call: TRBD1
v_call: TRBV28
cdr3_nt: TGTGCCAGCAGTCCGGGGACAGGGGCCAATAATTCACCCCTCCACTTT
cdr3_aa: CASSPGTGANNSPLHF

j_call: TRBJ2-1
clone_size: NA
d_call: TRBD2
v_call: TRBV11-2
cdr3_nt: TGTGCCAGCAGCGCGACTAGCGGGAGGGACAATGAGCAGTTCTTC
cdr3_aa: CASSATSGRDNEQFF

j_call: TRBJ2-1
clone_size: once
d_call: TRBD2
v_call: TRBV18
cdr3_nt: TGTGCCAGCTCACCAGAGATTAGCGGGAGAGGTGAGCAGTTCTTC
cdr3_aa: CASSPEISGRGEQFF

j_call: TRBJ2-5
clone_size: once
d_call: NA
v_call: TRBV28
cdr3_nt: TGTGCCAGCAGCTCTAGGTCTTTCGGGGAAGAGACCCAGTACTTC
cdr3_aa: CASSSRSFGEETQYF

j_call: TRBJ1-3
clone_size: once
d_call: NA
v_call: TRBV9
cdr3_nt: TGTGCCAGCAGCACACAGGCTAACTCTGGAAACACCATATATTTT
cdr3_aa: CASSTQANSGNTIYF

j_call: TRBJ1-1
clone_size: NA
d_call: TRBD1
v_call: TRBV12-3/TRBV12-4
cdr3_nt: TGTGCCAGCAGTTTAGGGACAGGGTTTATGGCTTTCTTT
cdr3_aa: CASSLGTGFMAFF

j_call: TRBJ1-1
clone_size: NA
d_call: NA
v_call: TRBV11-2
cdr3_nt: TGTGCCAGCAGTCCCGTCCGGAACACTGAAGCTTTCTTT
cdr3_aa: CASSPVRNTEAFF

j_call: TRBJ2-5
clone_size: NA
d_call: TRBD1
v_call: TRBV9
cdr3_nt: TGTGCCAGCAGCCCAGACAGGGGGTGGGAGACCCAGTACTTC
cdr3_aa: CASSPDRGWETQYF

j_call: TRBJ2-7
clone_size: NA
d_call: NA
v_call: TRBV3-1/TRBV3-2
cdr3_nt: TGTGCCAGCAGCCTGACTGGACAGTCTTACTACGAGCAGTACTTC
cdr3_aa: CASSLTGQSYYEQYF

j_call: TRBJ1-2
clone_size: NA
d_call: TRBD1
v_call: TRBV27
cdr3_nt: TGTGCCAGCAGTTTTAGACAGGGCGGCGGCTACACCTTC
cdr3_aa: CASSFRQGGGYTF

j_call: TRBJ1-2
clone_size: NA
d_call: TRBD1
v_call: TRBV29-1
cdr3_nt: TGCAGCGCAGGAGGGACAGATGCTGGGGGCTACACCTTC
cdr3_aa: CSAGGTDAGGYTF

j_call: TRBJ2-2
clone_size: NA
d_call: TRBD2
v_call: TRBV19
cdr3_nt: TGTGCCAGTAGTATTTCCCAGCGGGGGAGTATCGGGGAGCTGTTTTTT
cdr3_aa: CASSISQRGSIGELFF

j_call: TRBJ2-5
clone_size: NA
d_call: NA
v_call: TRBV6-2/TRBV6-3
cdr3_nt: TGTGCCAGCAGTCAAAGAGTGGAGGGAGAGACCCAGTACTTC
cdr3_aa: CASSQRVEGETQYF

j_call: TRBJ2-1
clone_size: NA
d_call: NA
v_call: TRBV6-1
cdr3_nt: TGTGCCAGCAGTGAACAGGGGTCCTACAATGAGCAGTTCTTC
cdr3_aa: CASSEQGSYNEQFF

j_call: TRBJ2-1
clone_size: NA
d_call: TRBD2
v_call: TRBV19
cdr3_nt: TGTGCCAGTATGGCTAGCGGGAGGGCCGTCTCCAATGAGCAGTTCTTC
cdr3_aa: CASMASGRAVSNEQFF

j_call: TRBJ2-7
clone_size: NA
d_call: NA
v_call: TRBV19
cdr3_nt: TGTGCCAGTAGTATAAGCACCTCCTCCTACGAGCAGTACTTC
cdr3_aa: CASSISTSSYEQYF

j_call: TRBJ1-4
clone_size: few
d_call: NA
v_call: TRBV18
cdr3_nt: TGTGCCAGCTCACCGATTACGGGGGGGCGAGATGAAAAACTGTTTTTT
cdr3_aa: CASSPITGGRDEKLFF

j_call: TRBJ1-2
clone_size: NA
d_call: TRBD1
v_call: TRBV19
cdr3_nt: TGTGCCAGTAGTGTCTACCGGGACAGGGGGGATCTATGGCTACACCATCGGGAAGGCTACACCTTC
cdr3_aa: CASSVYRDRGDLWLHHREGYTF

j_call: TRBJ2-5
clone_size: NA
d_call: NA
v_call: TRBV7-3
cdr3_nt: TGTGCCAGCAGCTTACGGTCCCAAGAGACCCAGTACTTC
cdr3_aa: CASSLRSQETQYF

j_call: TRBJ1-2
clone_size: NA
d_call: NA
v_call: TRBV5-1
cdr3_nt: TGCGCCAGCAGCTTGGCATTGCCGAGGGCGGGCTACACCTTC
cdr3_aa: CASSLALPRAGYTF

j_call: TRBJ2-7
clone_size: NA
d_call: TRBD1
v_call: TRBV11-2
cdr3_nt: TGTGCCAGCAGCCCCAGGGACAGTTCCTCCTACGAGCAGTACTTC
cdr3_aa: CASSPRDSSSYEQYF

j_call: TRBJ2-7
clone_size: NA
d_call: TRBD2
v_call: TRBV7-2
cdr3_nt: TGTGCCAGCAGCTTGGGACTAGCGGGCGAGCAGTACTTC
cdr3_aa: CASSLGLAGEQYF

j_call: TRBJ2-5
clone_size: NA
d_call: NA
v_call: TRBV4-3
cdr3_nt: TGCGCCAGCAGCCAAGAAGGTCGGGGGCAAGAGACCCAGTACTTC
cdr3_aa: CASSQEGRGQETQYF

j_call: TRBJ2-1
clone_size: NA
d_call: NA
v_call: TRBV4-2
cdr3_nt: TGTGCCAGCAGCCACCGATTAGGGGGGGAGAGCTCCTACAATGAGCAGTTCTTC
cdr3_aa: CASSHRLGGESSYNEQFF

j_call: TRBJ1-2
clone_size: NA
d_call: TRBD1
v_call: TRBV9
cdr3_nt: TGTGCCAGCAGCCCAGGGGGCAGGGGGGACTATGGCTACACCTTC
cdr3_aa: CASSPGGRGDYGYTF

j_call: TRBJ1-2
clone_size: NA
d_call: NA
v_call: TRBV21-1
cdr3_nt: TGTGCCAGCTTTAGGGGCGCAGTCTGTGGCTACACCTTC
cdr3_aa: CASFRGAVCGYTF

j_call: TRBJ2-7
clone_size: NA
d_call: NA
v_call: TRBV7-2
cdr3_nt: TGTGCCAGCAGTCAACAGTACTACGAGCAGTACTTC
cdr3_aa: CASSQQYYEQYF

j_call: TRBJ2-2
clone_size: NA
d_call: NA
v_call: TRBV29-1
cdr3_nt: TGCAGCGTGCAAACGCAACACCTGAACACCGGGGAGCTGTTTTTT
cdr3_aa: CSVQTQHLNTGELFF

j_call: TRBJ1-3
clone_size: NA
d_call: TRBD1
v_call: TRBV23-1
cdr3_nt: TGCGCCAGCAGTTCCTATCAGGGGGGCTCTGGAAACACCATATATTTT
cdr3_aa: CASSSYQGGSGNTIYF